The entry that follows covers one TCR beta chain sequence. Its antigen is unknown. The data originate from a study of beta chain features in type 1 diabetes. About the study: Regarding age, gender and cell yields, patients proved similar to healthy donors. The study's findings and limits: The similarity of naive, central memory and Treg TCRB repertoires appeared greater among patients than among healthy donors. Shortening of TCRB CDR3s, moderate but significant, appeared in all four CD4+ subsets of Type 1 diabetes patients. Type 1 diabetes patients had fewer VDJ junction insertions and more deletions.

There was one heparinised blood draw per donor, averaging about 100 mL. This CDR3 is built from 12 residues. V lost 8 bases, J lost 7 bases, and 17 bases lay in between. Germline assignment: CDR1 SQVTM and CDR2 ANQGSEA. Expressed TCRB transcripts were sequenced because the isolated RNA had all been reverse transcribed beforehand. The method was immunoSEQ multiplex PCR; TCRdb's version includes in-frame clones alone and lacks a portion of them. The data show 300,000 to 400,000 clones, roughly 14% seen once. Input material: naive CD4+ T cells from blood. The receptor was isolated from a woman between 18 and 29 years old with type 1 diabetes. The rearrangement uses TRBV29-1 and TRBJ1-1; D remains unclear. The CDR3 region is CSPRRSSVEAFF. The CDR3 bases are TGCAGCCCCCGTCGGAGTAGCGTTGAAGCTTTCTTT.